Listed below are T cell receptor beta chains from one sample, sequenced in a study of regulatory T cells in long-lasting Graves disease. Each CDR3 protein gets one entry after TCRdb re-called the multiplex PCR reads with MiXCR. This sample has more than 650,000 distinct CDR3 sequences, with 25% to 35% found just once. Sequenced material: peripheral blood mononuclear cells (PBMCs), taken when the disease was refractory, from a patient treated with antithyroid drugs. The source of these receptors is a female donor with Graves disease. Both conserved end residues are part of each CDR3. D genes are given only for firm matches. Size is stated for part of the rows, as once, few or many counts, or as a class when the clone is expanded.

d_gene	v_gene	abundance	j_gene	CDR3aa	CDR3nt
TRBD2	TRBV24-1	many	TRBJ2-5	CATSGGLAEETQYF	TGTGCCACCAGTGGCGGACTAGCGGAAGAGACCCAGTACTTC
.	TRBV5-1	.	TRBJ2-7	CASSPRHSYEQYF	TGCGCCAGCAGCCCGCGACATTCCTACGAGCAGTACTTC
.	TRBV19	.	TRBJ1-5	CASSINGDQPQHF	TGTGCCAGTAGTATAAACGGTGACCAGCCCCAGCATTTT
TRBD2	TRBV6-1	.	TRBJ2-7	CASSPPGLAVYEQYF	TGTGCCAGCAGCCCCCCGGGACTAGCGGTCTACGAGCAGTACTTC
TRBD1	TRBV5-5	.	TRBJ1-2	CASSDRGVGYTF	TGTGCCAGCAGCGACAGGGGAGTTGGCTACACCTTC
.	TRBV15	.	TRBJ1-5	CATSVTGGGQPQHF	TGTGCCACCAGCGTCACAGGCGGTGGGCAGCCCCAGCATTTT
TRBD2	TRBV7-9	many	TRBJ2-5	CASSLARGTSGETQYF	TGTGCCAGCAGCTTAGCCCGGGGGACTAGCGGGGAGACCCAGTACTTC
.	TRBV6-1	.	TRBJ2-2	CASSTSQNTGELFF	TGTGCCAGCAGTACTAGTCAGAACACCGGGGAGCTGTTTTTT
.	TRBV6-1	.	TRBJ1-1	CASSENISEAFF	TGTGCCAGCAGTGAAAATATTTCTGAAGCTTTCTTT
TRBD1	TRBV6-6	.	TRBJ1-1	CASSYSSRGGTEAFF	TGTGCCAGCAGTTACTCGAGCAGGGGGGGAACTGAAGCTTTCTTT
TRBD1	TRBV12-3/TRBV12-4	.	TRBJ1-6	CASSPGQGVNSPLHF	TGTGCCAGCAGCCCTGGACAGGGAGTTAATTCACCCCTCCACTTT
.	TRBV20-1	.	TRBJ1-1	CSARPPQGNTEAFF	TGCAGTGCTAGACCACCCCAGGGGAACACTGAAGCTTTCTTT
.	TRBV20-1	.	TRBJ1-2	CSAKGGGDGYTF	TGCAGTGCCAAGGGAGGGGGTGATGGCTACACCTTC
TRBD1	TRBV7-3	few	TRBJ1-2	CASSLTGGQGGYTF	TGTGCCAGCAGCCTTACGGGTGGACAGGGTGGCTACACCTTC
.	TRBV12-3/TRBV12-4	few	TRBJ1-2	CASSLTFPEYGYTF	TGTGCCAGCAGTTTGACATTCCCAGAATATGGCTACACCTTC
TRBD1	TRBV7-9	.	TRBJ1-2	CASSLQTGTYGYTF	TGTGCCAGCAGCTTACAGACAGGGACATATGGCTACACCTTC
TRBD1	TRBV6-1	many	TRBJ1-1	CASRGTGMNTEAFF	TGTGCCAGCAGGGGGACAGGGATGAACACTGAAGCTTTCTTT
.	TRBV20-1	.	TRBJ2-3	CSARVDNTDTQYF	TGCAGTGCCAGGGTGGACAACACAGATACGCAGTATTTT
.	TRBV11-2	few	TRBJ1-2	CASSFGTFEANYGYTF	TGTGCCAGCAGCTTCGGGACATTCGAAGCTAACTATGGCTACACCTTC
.	TRBV20-1	.	TRBJ1-1	CSGGRVNTEAFF	TGCAGTGGGGGCAGGGTGAACACTGAAGCTTTCTTT
.	TRBV2	many	TRBJ1-1	CASSESVRAFF	TGTGCCAGCAGTGAAAGTGTGAGGGCTTTCTTT
.	TRBV12-5	few	TRBJ2-7	CASGPSRYEQYF	TGTGCTAGTGGTCCCTCCCGTTACGAGCAGTACTTC
TRBD1	TRBV2	.	TRBJ1-4	CASRTGTPAVEKLFF	TGTGCCAGCAGGACAGGGACACCGGCGGTTGAAAAACTGTTTTTT
.	TRBV29-1	.	TRBJ1-2	CSVPVDRAVGYTF	TGCAGCGTTCCGGTTGATCGGGCGGTTGGCTACACCTTC
.	TRBV28	many	TRBJ1-5	CASRPPGGNQPQHF	TGTGCCAGCAGACCCCCAGGCGGCAATCAGCCCCAGCATTTT
.	TRBV7-9	many	TRBJ2-5	CASSLTGRGETQYF	TGTGCCAGCAGCTTAACCGGCAGAGGAGAGACCCAGTACTTC
TRBD1	TRBV30	.	TRBJ1-1	CAVHRGLTEAFF	TGTGCCGTACACAGGGGGCTCACTGAAGCTTTCTTT
TRBD1	TRBV30	few	TRBJ1-1	CASGQANSYTEAFF	TGTGCCTCGGGACAGGCAAACAGCTACACTGAAGCTTTCTTT
.	TRBV11-2	many	TRBJ1-1	CASSEDRTIMNTEAFF	TGTGCCAGCAGCGAAGACAGGACCATCATGAACACTGAAGCTTTCTTT
.	TRBV12-5	.	TRBJ2-7	CASDLRRGEQYF	TGTGCTAGTGACCTTAGACGCGGCGAGCAGTACTTC
.	TRBV12-3/TRBV12-4	many	TRBJ1-1	CASSLRQGVNTEAFF	TGTGCCAGCAGTTTAAGGCAGGGTGTAAATACTGAAGCTTTCTTT
TRBD2	TRBV6-5	few	TRBJ2-7	CASSSGLATEQYF	TGTGCCAGCAGTTCCGGACTAGCGACCGAGCAGTACTTC